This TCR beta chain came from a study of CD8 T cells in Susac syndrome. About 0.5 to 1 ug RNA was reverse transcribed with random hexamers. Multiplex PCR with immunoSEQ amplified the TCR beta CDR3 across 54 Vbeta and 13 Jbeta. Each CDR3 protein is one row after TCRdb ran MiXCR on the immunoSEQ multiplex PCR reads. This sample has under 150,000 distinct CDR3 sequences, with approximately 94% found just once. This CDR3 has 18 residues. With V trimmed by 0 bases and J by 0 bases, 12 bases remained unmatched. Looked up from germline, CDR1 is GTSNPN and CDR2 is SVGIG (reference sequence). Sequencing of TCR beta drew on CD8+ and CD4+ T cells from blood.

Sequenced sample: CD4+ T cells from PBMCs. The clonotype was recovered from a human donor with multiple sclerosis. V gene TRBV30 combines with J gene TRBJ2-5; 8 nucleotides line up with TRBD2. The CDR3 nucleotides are TGTGCCTGGAGTGTACGTCCTCGGGCTAGCGGGTACCAAGAGACCCAGTACTTC. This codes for CAWSVRPRASGYQETQYF. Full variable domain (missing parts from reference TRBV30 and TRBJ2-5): SQTIHQWPATLVQPVGSPLSLECTVEGTSNPNLYWYRQAAGRGLQLLFYSVGIGQISSEVPQNLSASRPQDRQFILSSKKLLLSDSGFYLCAWSVRPRASGYQETQYFGPGTRLLVL.